The 10 T cell receptor beta chains below come from one sample, sequenced in a study of early T cells in non-severe SARS-CoV-2 infection (dated by TCRdb to the early 2020s). To prepare the library, 5' RACE was applied. Sequencing instrument: NextSeq 500. TCRdb redid the processing of the public reads, applying fastp at Q25 and MiXCR, and retained in-frame beta chains. Each CDR3 protein appears once, grouped with its most common genes and DNA. This sample is represented by tens of thousands of distinct CDR3 sequences; about 14% of them were singletons. Of the sample, around 5.8% falls within the top ten clones. The source material was whole blood. The receptors stem from an adult who was a healthcare worker with PCR-confirmed SARS-CoV-2 infection or an uninfected control (not recorded which).

The table lists this clonotype with a few counts. The chain joins TRBV28 to TRBJ2-3; 10 bases match TRBD2. J was trimmed by 5 bases and V by 3 bases; bases with no gene match: 8. CDR3 length equals 16 residues. CDR1 is MDHEN and CDR2 is SYDVKM in the germline V gene. Written as DNA, the CDR3 is TGTGCCAGCAGTTTCACTAGCGGGGAGGTACGAGATACGCAGTATTTT. Its translation is CASSFTSGEVRDTQYF.

This clonotype was seen a few times. This chain uses TRBV20-1 with TRBJ1-6, with TRBD1 as a possible D gene (5 bases). Trimming stripped 6 bases from V and 8 bases from J, with 14 bases between. CDR3 length: 13 amino acids. Germline V gives CDR1 DFQATT, CDR2 SNEGSKA (reference sequence). The CDR3 loop is CSAQRGGYSPLHF. CDR3 DNA: TGCAGTGCCCAACGGGGCGGTTATTCACCCCTCCACTTT.

This clonotype appeared a few times. The CDR3 loop is CASSLRRENSPLHF. CDR3 coding DNA: TGTGCCAGCAGCTTAAGGAGAGAAAATTCACCCCTCCACTTT. The J gene is TRBJ1-6, the V gene TRBV7-2; D is ambiguous. Germline loops: CDR1 SGHTA, CDR2 FQGNSA. There are 14 residues in the CDR3. Between the trimmed V and J ends, which lost 2 bases and 7 bases, there was a span of 9 bases. The full variable domain, with the rest looked up from reference TRBV7-2 and TRBJ1-6, is GAGVSQSPSNKVTEKGKDVELRCDPISGHTALYWYRQSLGQGLEFLIYFQGNSAPDKSGLPSDRFSAERTGGSVSTLTIQRTQQEDSAVYLCASSLRRENSPLHFGNGTRLTVT.

This clonotype was seen many times. The rearrangement uses TRBV29-1 and TRBJ1-4; the D gene is possibly TRBD1 (6 bases). Germline V gene sequence: CDR1 SQVTM, CDR2 ANQGSEA. The CDR3 has 13 amino acids. The V end was cut by 6 bases, the J end by 7 bases, with 15 bases between. CDR3 bases: TGCAGCGTCCAACAGGGATGGGGTGAAAAACTGTTTTTT. Translating gives CSVQQGWGEKLFF.

The rearrangement links TRBV3-1 to TRBJ1-1; a possible D gene is TRBD1 (6 bases). In germline, CDR1 is LGHDT, CDR2 YNNKEL (reference sequence). Deletions cut 6 bases from V and 2 bases from J, with 13 bases between. This CDR3 has 14 residues. CDR3 coding DNA: TGTGCCAGCAGGCGACGGGGGCAAAACACTGAAGCTTTCTTT. Its translation is CASRRRGQNTEAFF.

This clonotype was seen a handful of times. The rearrangement links TRBV10-3 to TRBJ2-1; D is unresolved. Trimming took off 1 base at V and 9 bases at J, with 4 bases between the two ends. Germline lookup yields CDR1 ENHRY and CDR2 SYGVKD. The length of the CDR3 is 11 residues. CDR3 loop: CAISEFGEQFF. The CDR3 bases are TGTGCCATCAGTGAGTTTGGTGAGCAGTTCTTC.

This clonotype was detected a few times. The germline gene is not matched at one end of the junction; a read error may be the cause. The rearrangement uses TRBV7-7 and TRBJ2-1, with a weak D call TRBD2 (6 bases). Germline CDR1 SSHAT, CDR2 FNYEAQ (reference sequence). The CDR3 has 14 residues. CDR3 in DNA: TGTGCTAGCAGCTTGAGTGGGGGGAGCAATGAGCAGTTCTTC. Residues: CASSLSGGSNEQFF.

This chain links TRBV19 with TRBJ2-2; D gene ambiguous. Trimming left V 3 bases short and J 0 bases short, with 8 bases between. The length of the CDR3 is 15 residues. The germline V gene encodes CDR1 LNHDA and CDR2 SQIVND (reference sequence). The CDR3 DNA reads as TGTGCCAGTAGTATGGGCAGCGCGAACACCGGGGAGCTGTTTTTT. This sequence encodes CASSMGSANTGELFF.

This clonotype occurred many times. The chain recombines TRBV29-1 with TRBJ2-3, with unresolved D. The V gene lost 3 bases and the J gene lost 5 bases, with 6 bases spanning the gap. CDR1 and CDR2 from the germline V gene are SQVTM and ANQGSEA. The CDR3 extends over 11 amino acids. The CDR3 sequence: CSVEWGDTQYF. CDR3 DNA sequence: TGCAGCGTTGAGTGGGGAGATACGCAGTATTTT.

V gene TRBV28 combines with J gene TRBJ1-5; 9 nucleotides line up with TRBD1. This CDR3 is 18 amino acids long. Trimming removed 5 bases from V and 2 bases from J; junction bases left unmatched: 13. Germline V lookup: CDR1 MDHEN, CDR2 SYDVKM. This chain's CDR3 is CASSTPGTGRGGNQPQHF. The CDR3 DNA reads TGTGCCAGCAGTACACCCGGGACAGGGAGGGGCGGCAATCAGCCCCAGCATTTT.